The subject of this entry is one T cell receptor beta chain. What this receptor recognizes is not known. Qualities for individual bases were not recorded, and no much larger clone is one base off. These data are taken from a study of blood T cell repertoires in COVID-19 (dated by TCRdb to the early 2020s). Background on the whole study: Samples covering the acute and convalescent phases of COVID-19 were provided by collaborators in the United States, Italy and Spain. The dataset comprised deeply sampled blood TCRbeta repertoires from subjects exposed to, actively infected with, or recovered from COVID-19. The sample metadata nearly always contained a de-identified subject ID, COVID-19 status, age in years and sex. Samples came from the ongoing ImmuneRACE study (first 160 participants) plus 1,254 subjects from 6 global collaborators. Where available, HLA class I and class II types were taken from metadata supplied by the sample provider and were not determined by assay-based typing. The repertoires were released in a freely available public database intended as a resource for research on the immune response to SARS-CoV-2. The prospective study material was composed of cDNA or gDNA derived from T cells, B-cell-depleted T cells, or PBMCs.

TCRbeta CDR3 regions were amplified from genomic DNA by means of the immunoSEQ Assay, a bias-controlled multiplex PCR. The study's own analysis went as follows. The number of nucleated cells in each sample was estimated by amplification of reference gene primers within the assay. To quantify the absolute abundance of each unique TCRbeta CDR3 rearrangement, sequence reads were collapsed and filtered. For each sample, productive Simpson clonality was calculated by taking the square root of Simpson's diversity index across productive rearrangements. TCRdb limited this immuneACCESS table to in-frame rearrangements with V and J called. A share of clones is missing; checked studies link under half to unresolved V genes, and the rest is unexplained. V, J and clone size were drawn from that table, and D and trimming were deduced from the DNA. Here the sample has more than 200,000 clones; 86% occur a single time. Of the sample, 5.5% to 7% is held by the ten largest clones.

The collaborating institutions used their own protocols to collect whole blood in K2EDTA tubes. For TCRbeta analysis, collaborator samples were shipped as frozen whole blood, as isolated PBMCs, or as DNA extracted from either sample type. Study-level results and caveats: The quantity of clinical and demographic metadata differed by source and by participant and was supplied without curation.

Between the V and J ends, shortened by 1 base and 6 bases respectively, the junction contains 4 bases. Inclusive of the bounding cysteine and phenylalanine, the CDR3 is 12 residues long. The sequence is cut down to CDR3 DNA, 36 bases in frame from base 1. The germline V gene (reference sequence) sets CDR1 to SEHNR and CDR2 to FQNEAQ. The clonotype originates from an older man with acute or convalescent COVID-19. Sequencing input: peripheral blood. The chain is made from TRBV7-9 and TRBJ1-5, with the D gene uncertain. The CDR3 loop reads CASSLVGQPQHF. The DNA is as follows: TGTGCCAGCAGCTTAGTCGGTCAGCCCCAGCATTTT.